Each of the 29 T cell receptor beta chains below was sequenced from the same sample in a study of human T cells and chemical hapten exposure. TCRdb re-analysed the RACE reads in MiXCR, keeping a single row per CDR3 protein. The data show some 80,000 distinct CDR3 sequences, around 10% seen once. Time point: patch test 2, 6 weeks after DPC sensitization. The treatment: therapeutic diphenylcyclopropenone sensitization with weekly scalp DPC. Sequenced here: whole blood, sampled in connection with sensitization to the hapten diphenylcyclopropenone (DPC). Every receptor here comes from a man between 18 and 29 years old with alopecia areata. Some clones in this sample may be carry-over from other donors' samples.

This clonotype was detected many times. The chain couples TRBV29-1 to TRBJ2-1, with 8 positions matching TRBD2. Germline V CDR1 and CDR2: SQVTM, ANQGSEA. This CDR3 region has 14 residues. V was pared by 3 bases and J by 5 bases, with 6 bases of the junction left unmatched. The chain's CDR3 is CSVDLRGANNEQFF. Here the CDR3 DNA reads TGCAGCGTTGATTTGCGGGGGGCTAACAATGAGCAGTTCTTC.

In this sample, this clonotype turned up many times. The genes are TRBV12-3 or TRBV12-4 and TRBJ2-5, with D possibly TRBD1 on 6 matching bases. This CDR3 is 19 amino acids long. The V end lost 3 bases, the J end lost 0 bases, and 23 bases lay between the germline ends. Here the CDR3 DNA reads TGTGCCAGCAGTTTCCGTGGAACAGGGATCTTTAGCCACCAAGAGACCCAGTACTTC. This sequence encodes CASSFRGTGIFSHQETQYF.

This chain uses TRBV18 with TRBJ1-5; D remains unclear. The CDR3 is 14 residues long. Trimming removed 6 bases from V and 4 bases from J, with 13 bases in between. In germline, CDR1 is KGHSH, CDR2 LQKENI. The DNA for the CDR3 is TGTGCCAGCTCCCAACTGTGGGAAAATCAGCCCCAGCATTTT. This codes for CASSQLWENQPQHF.

The J gene is TRBJ1-1, the V gene TRBV10-3, with a weak D call TRBD1 (5 bases). Trimming left V 7 bases short and J 8 bases short, with 11 bases between. The CDR3 is made up of 11 amino acids. CDR1 and CDR2 (germline): ENHRY, SYGVKD. CDR3 amino acids: CAIKRGDEAFF. CDR3 in DNA: TGTGCCATCAAACGTGGGGACGAAGCTTTCTTT.

This clonotype showed up just a few times. The V gene is TRBV6-2 or TRBV6-3, the J gene TRBJ2-1; 10 bases align to TRBD1. The germline CDR1 and CDR2 sequences are MNHEY and SVGEGT. The junction had 3 bases not matched to a gene; V was cut back by 2 bases and J by 8 bases. The CDR3 covers 14 residues. CDR3 DNA: TGTGCCAGCAGTTACGACAGGGGGCTTGATGAGCAGTTCTTC. It is translated as CASSYDRGLDEQFF.

In this sample, this clonotype turned up many times. V usage is TRBV9 and J usage is TRBJ2-7; D may be TRBD1 (6 bases). The V and J ends lost 4 bases and 4 bases respectively, with 15 bases between them. This CDR3 contains 14 residues. Germline loops: CDR1 SGDLS, CDR2 YYNGEE. The CDR3 coding sequence is TGTGCCAGCAGCACCCGGGACATATCGTACGAGCAGTACTTC. Its protein product is CASSTRDISYEQYF.

The chain carries TRBV11-2 and TRBJ2-5; TRBD1 might be the D (5 bases). Trimming stripped 4 bases from V and 2 bases from J, with 17 bases between. This CDR3 is 16 amino acids long. Per germline, CDR1 SGHAT and CDR2 FQNNGV. The CDR3 here is CASSSNRPSGQETQYF. The CDR3, as DNA: TGTGCCAGCAGCTCCAACAGGCCGTCGGGTCAAGAGACCCAGTACTTC. The variable domain in full, with the rest retrieved from reference TRBV11-2 and TRBJ2-5, is EAGVAQSPRYKIIEKRQSVAFWCNPISGHATLYWYQQILGQGPKLLIQFQNNGVVDDSQLPKDRFSAERLKGVDSTLKIQPAKLEDSAVYLCASSSNRPSGQETQYFGPGTRLLVL.

Ten or more counts support this clonotype. The chain carries TRBV7-6 and TRBJ1-6, with no clear D. Germline values: CDR1 SGHVS, CDR2 FNYEAQ. This CDR3 is built from 16 residues. Trimming removed 5 bases at V and 2 bases at J, with 13 bases between. The CDR3 DNA sequence: TGTGCCAGCAGCCGTAACTCCGGGGCCTATAATTCACCCCTCCACTTT. Amino acids: CASSRNSGAYNSPLHF.

This clonotype was seen a few times. This chain uses TRBV9 with TRBJ2-7; 10 positions match TRBD1. V dropped 2 bases and J dropped 2; count of bases not matched to a gene: 1. Germline lookup yields CDR1 SGDLS and CDR2 YYNGEE. The CDR3 loop spans 14 amino acids. The CDR3 region is CASSVGTGAYEQYF. CDR3 sequence (DNA): TGTGCCAGCAGCGTGGGGACAGGGGCCTACGAGCAGTACTTC.

With regard to this clonotype: This may be a read error, as it is one base from a much larger clone. The chain links TRBV18 to TRBJ1-4; tentatively, D is TRBD1 (5 bases). This CDR3 spans 15 amino acids. Germline CDR1 reads KGHSH; CDR2 reads LQKENI. CDR3: CASLPPGTTNEKLFF. CDR3 in DNA: TGTGCCAGCTTACCACCTGGGACTACTAATGAAAAACTGTTTTTT.

This chain connects TRBV7-9 to TRBJ2-7; TRBD1 agrees at 7 bases. The CDR3 extends over 15 amino acids. The ends lost 2 bases at V and 4 bases at J; junction bases unmatched: 8. Germline-derived CDR1 and CDR2 are SEHNR and FQNEAQ (reference sequence). Here the CDR3 reads CASSLPTTGPYEQYF. The CDR3 bases are TGTGCCAGCAGCTTACCGACGACAGGGCCTTACGAGCAGTACTTC.

This clonotype was counted between two and nine times. J is TRBJ1-2 and V is TRBV20-1, with D unclear. The germline V and J ends were trimmed by 1 base and 1 base, with 7 bases remaining between them. The CDR3 is 13 amino acids. The germline gives CDR1 DFQATT, CDR2 SNEGSKA (reference sequence). The CDR3: CSARGGINYGYTF. Here the CDR3 DNA reads TGCAGTGCTAGAGGTGGGATTAACTATGGCTACACCTTC.

This clonotype occurred many times. The chain is built from TRBV29-1 and TRBJ2-7; no clear D gene. CDR3 length equals 14 residues. The germline V gene encodes CDR1 SQVTM and CDR2 ANQGSEA. V lost 3 bases, J lost 1 base, and 13 bases lay in between. The DNA of the CDR3 is TGCAGCGTTGAGGTCCCAGCCGAATCCTACGAGCAGTACTTC. Protein product: CSVEVPAESYEQYF.

This chain uses TRBV29-1 with TRBJ1-4; D is possibly TRBD1 (5 bases). The CDR3 extends over 11 amino acids. The V and J ends lost 8 bases and 4 bases respectively, with 8 bases between them. Germline V gives CDR1 SQVTM, CDR2 ANQGSEA. CDR3 DNA: TGCAGCTCCAGGGTTAATGAAAAACTGTTTTTT. It codes for CSSRVNEKLFF.

This clonotype occurred many times. The rearrangement uses TRBV5-4 and TRBJ2-3; D may be TRBD1 (5 bases). Germline V gives CDR1 SGHNT, CDR2 YYREEE (reference sequence). V was pared by 0 bases and J by 1 base, with 12 bases between. CDR3 length equals 16 residues. As DNA, the CDR3 is TGTGCCAGCAGCTTGGCCGGGCCAGGGCGCACAGATACGCAGTATTTT. This sequence encodes CASSLAGPGRTDTQYF.

This clonotype was detected ten times or more. V gene TRBV7-9 combines with J gene TRBJ2-5; no reliable D call. With 5 bases removed from V and 5 bases from J, the gap between germline ends came to 9 bases. Germline V lookup: CDR1 SEHNR, CDR2 FQNEAQ (reference sequence). The CDR3 contains 12 residues. The CDR3 here is CASSHDWETQYF. DNA for the CDR3: TGTGCCAGCAGCCATGACTGGGAGACCCAGTACTTC.

The rearrangement joins TRBV7-9 to TRBJ1-6; 8 positions match TRBD1. The germline gives CDR1 SEHNR, CDR2 FQNEAQ (reference sequence). CDR3 length: 15 amino acids. V lost 1 base, J lost 7 bases, and 3 bases stayed unmatched. This CDR3 is CASSLVQGANSPLHF. CDR3 bases: TGTGCCAGCAGCTTAGTGCAGGGGGCAAATTCACCCCTCCACTTT.

Many counts were recorded for this clonotype. This chain links TRBV10-2 with TRBJ2-5, with TRBD2 matching over 7 bases. Losses at the gene ends were 6 bases for V and 4 bases for J; bases not matched to a gene: 14. CDR3 length equals 16 residues. Germline values: CDR1 WSHSY, CDR2 SAAADI. CDR3 in DNA: TGCGCCAGCAGCGAAACTAGCGCTAGCGCCAGAGAGACCCAGTACTTC. The encoded protein is CASSETSASARETQYF.

The sample holds many counts of this clonotype. The chain employs TRBV19 and TRBJ1-1, with D hard to call. V gave up 5 bases and J gave up 0 bases, with 7 bases separating them. CDR3 length: 13 amino acids. In germline, CDR1 is LNHDA, CDR2 SQIVND (reference sequence). CDR3 nucleotides: TGTGCCAGTAGTGTCGATATGAACACTGAAGCTTTCTTT. Translation: CASSVDMNTEAFF.

This clonotype was recorded many times. CDR3 region: CASRPSPDREYYEQYF. The CDR3 nucleotides read TGTGCCAGCAGACCCTCCCCGGACAGGGAATACTACGAGCAGTACTTC. The chain is built from TRBV6-5 and TRBJ2-7; 8 nucleotides line up with TRBD1. The J segment lost 3 bases and the V segment lost 6 bases, leaving 13 bases of the junction unmatched. This CDR3 is 16 amino acids long. The germline gives CDR1 MNHEY, CDR2 SVGAGI.

About this clonotype itself: A read error may be the cause here, since a much bigger clone is one base away. The chain recombines TRBV10-2 with TRBJ1-1; unclear D gene. CDR3 length: 12 amino acids. Germline V gene lookup returns CDR1 WSHSY and CDR2 SAAADI. The CDR3 loop reads CASSSRNSEAFF. The CDR3 DNA follows: TGCGCCAGCTCGAGCAGGAACTCTGAAGCTTTCTTT.

This clonotype was observed at least ten times. The chain has TRBV20-1 and TRBJ1-6; possible D gene TRBD1, 6 bases. Trimming removed 0 bases from V and 10 bases from J, with 19 bases in between. Germline V CDR1 and CDR2: DFQATT, SNEGSKA (reference sequence). The CDR3 has 16 amino acids. The CDR3 here is CSARDPQGRGRSPLHF. Written as DNA, the CDR3 is TGCAGTGCTAGAGATCCACAGGGAAGGGGTCGATCACCCCTCCACTTT.

In its sample, this clonotype was seen a few times. This chain uses TRBV7-2 with TRBJ1-3; 7 nucleotides align to TRBD1. The CDR3 has 17 amino acids. Germline V gives CDR1 SGHTA, CDR2 FQGNSA. Losses at the gene ends were 3 bases for V and 4 bases for J; bases not matched to a gene: 12. The CDR3, as DNA: TGTGCCAGCAGCTTCGCGAGACAGGGAAGGTGGGGAAACACCATATATTTT. This gives the protein CASSFARQGRWGNTIYF.

The genes are TRBV20-1 and TRBJ2-1, with a tentative D call TRBD2 (6 bases). The CDR3 has 13 amino acids. V shed 1 base and J shed 6 bases, with 10 bases lying between them. In germline, CDR1 is DFQATT, CDR2 SNEGSKA (reference sequence). CDR3 loop: CSARGLEGNEQFF. The CDR3 nucleotides read TGCAGTGCTAGAGGGTTGGAGGGCAATGAGCAGTTCTTC.

The CDR3 DNA reads as TGCAGTGCTACTCCGGGACATCTCTTTTCTTTTGACCGTCCTGAGCCCATATATTTT. It is translated as CSATPGHLFSFDRPEPIYF. The V gene is TRBV20-1, the J gene TRBJ1-3; D possibly corresponds to TRBD1 (6 bases). The germline V gene encodes CDR1 DFQATT and CDR2 SNEGSKA (reference sequence). The CDR3 spans 19 residues. Trimming stripped 4 bases from V and 11 bases from J, with 36 bases between.

This chain connects TRBV7-2 to TRBJ1-1; 7 bases agree with TRBD1. This CDR3 region has 15 residues. J gave up 1 base and V 5 bases, and 7 bases lay outside the gene matches. Germline V lookup: CDR1 SGHTA, CDR2 FQGNSA. The CDR3 DNA reads as TGTGCCAGCAGCCGGCAGGGGGTCGGGAACACTGAAGCTTTCTTT. Its translation is CASSRQGVGNTEAFF.

At least ten counts were recorded for this clonotype. The gene calls are TRBV2 and TRBJ2-7; the D gene is possibly TRBD2 (6 bases). The V end lost 7 bases, the J end lost 7 bases, and 11 bases lay between the germline ends. CDR1 SNHLY and CDR2 FYNNEI come from the germline V gene. This CDR3 has 11 residues. The CDR3 loop reads CASTLTREQYV. The CDR3 DNA is TGTGCCAGCACCCTGACTAGGGAGCAGTACGTC.

This clonotype showed up just a few times. The chain carries TRBV15 and TRBJ2-5; no firm D call. Trimming removed 0 bases from V and 2 bases from J, with 7 bases in between. The CDR3 extends over 14 amino acids. The germline V gene encodes CDR1 LNHNV and CDR2 YYDKDF (reference sequence). CDR3 DNA: TGTGCCACCAGCAGAGATAAAGCACAAGAGACCCAGTACTTC. Translation gives CATSRDKAQETQYF.

For the CDR3, the DNA is TGTGCCAGCAACTTCGGGGGGGCCGGGGAGACCCAGTACTTC. Translated, it gives CASNFGGAGETQYF. The chain is built from TRBV7-6 and TRBJ2-5, with 8 bases lining up with TRBD2. Germline trimming cut 7 bases from V and 5 bases from J; bases unmatched to any gene: 9. This CDR3 has 14 amino acids. Germline V gives CDR1 SGHVS, CDR2 FNYEAQ.